The clone carrying this T cell receptor (beta chain) was seen a few times. This specimen comes from a study of fetal regulatory T cell absence and autoimmunity. Turning to the study itself: Without clinical diabetes, IPEX patients showed exocrine pancreas autoimmunity.

CDR1 is GTSNPN, CDR2 SVGIG, per germline (reference sequence). The length of the CDR3 is 16 residues. With 1 base clipped from V and 3 bases from J, the junction kept 5 bases outside the gene matches. Clones were read by immunoSEQ multiplex PCR, and TCRdb kept only the in-frame ones, dropping some. Of 95,000 to 100,000 clones listed, roughly 78% were seen once; the top ten hold 1.5% to 2.5%. The TCR originated in a male donor with IPEX syndrome. The sequenced material came from pancreas tissue. This chain connects TRBV30 to TRBJ2-6; TRBD1 agrees at 8 bases. Here the CDR3 DNA reads TGTGCCTGGAGTGCGTGGACAGGGCGTGGGGCCAACGTCCTGACTTTC. It specifies CAWSAWTGRGANVLTF.